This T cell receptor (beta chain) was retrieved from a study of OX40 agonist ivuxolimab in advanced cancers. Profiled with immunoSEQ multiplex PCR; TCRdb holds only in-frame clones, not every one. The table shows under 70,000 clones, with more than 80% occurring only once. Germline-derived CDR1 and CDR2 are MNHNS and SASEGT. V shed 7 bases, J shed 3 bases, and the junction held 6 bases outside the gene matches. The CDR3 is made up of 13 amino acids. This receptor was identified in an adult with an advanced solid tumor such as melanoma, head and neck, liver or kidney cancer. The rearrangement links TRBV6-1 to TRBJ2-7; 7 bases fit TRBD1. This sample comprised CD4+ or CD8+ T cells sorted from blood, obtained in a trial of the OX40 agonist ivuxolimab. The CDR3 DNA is TGTGCCAGCACCTCCGGGACAGTCTACGAGCAGTACTTC. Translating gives CASTSGTVYEQYF.